This is a list of T cell receptor beta chains from one sample in a study of breast tumors, draining lymph nodes, adjacent tissues. TCRdb analysed the multiplex PCR reads with MiXCR anew, one entry per CDR3 protein. The table lists about 130,000 distinct CDR3 sequences, approximately 22% of them singletons, with about 2% in the top ten. The sample was axillary lymph node tissue. The source is a female donor with breast cancer. Some clones in this sample may be carry-over from other donors' samples. Each CDR3 is given with its conserved first and last residue. D genes are given only for firm matches. For some rows the clone size is stated as once, few or many, or as a class when expanded; others skip it.

TGTGCCAGCAGTGACACCGGGACAGGGGGCGGGGAGCTGTTTTTT	CASSDTGTGGGELFF	15	TRBD1	TRBV6-4	TRBJ2-2	many
TGTGCCAGCAGTGAACTTATCACCTACGAGCAGTACTTC	CASSELITYEQYF	13	NA	TRBV6-1	TRBJ2-7	many
TGTGCCAGCTTGGGGGCTAGCGGAGAAGGAGATACGCAGTATTTT	CASLGASGEGDTQYF	15	NA	TRBV28	TRBJ2-3	NA
TGCGCCAGCAGCCAAGATTCGGACCTTCACAATGAGCAGTTCTTC	CASSQDSDLHNEQFF	15	NA	TRBV4-1	TRBJ2-1	many
TGTGCCAGCAGCCCCTTCGAAGTCAGAGGGCCTAATGAAAAACTGTTTTTT	CASSPFEVRGPNEKLFF	17	NA	TRBV6-1	TRBJ1-4	few
TGTGCCACCAGCAGAGAGTTGGAAAGTCAAGAGACCCAGTACTTC	CATSRELESQETQYF	15	NA	TRBV15	TRBJ2-5	few
TGCAGCGCAGCAGGGAACTATGGCTACACCTTC	CSAAGNYGYTF	11	NA	TRBV29-1	TRBJ1-2	many
TGTGCCAGCATGTTAGCGCTAGCGGGAGGGTATGAGCAGTTCTTC	CASMLALAGGYEQFF	15	TRBD2	TRBV2	TRBJ2-1	NA
TGTGCCAGCAGCTTTGGCGGAATCGGCGCCTACGAGCAGTACTTC	CASSFGGIGAYEQYF	15	NA	TRBV7-2	TRBJ2-7	many
TGCAGTGCTAGAGATTTAGTGGGGGGGGGACAGGAGGCAGATACGCAGTATTTT	CSARDLVGGGQEADTQYF	18	NA	TRBV20-1	TRBJ2-3	NA
TGCGCCAGCAGCCAAGTCGGCAGGGGGAATAGGGACTATGGCTACACCTTC	CASSQVGRGNRDYGYTF	17	TRBD1	TRBV4-1	TRBJ1-2	many
TGTGCCAGCAGCTTAGTCGGACAGCTCGCTGGAGGTACGCAGTATTTT	CASSLVGQLAGGTQYF	16	NA	TRBV11-2	TRBJ2-3	many
TGTGCCAGCAGTCCCGAACAGGGGAATGAGCAGTTCTTC	CASSPEQGNEQFF	13	TRBD1	TRBV2	TRBJ2-1	many
TGTGCCACCAGCAGACCCGGGACTAGCAAGGACGAGCAGTACTTC	CATSRPGTSKDEQYF	15	TRBD2	TRBV15	TRBJ2-7	many
TGTGCCAGCGGACCGGGACAGGCCCTTAATGAAAAACTGTTTTTT	CASGPGQALNEKLFF	15	TRBD1	TRBV5-8	TRBJ1-4	many
TGTGCCAGCAGCCAAGTTGGGGGGGCAGCCACCCGGGATGGCTACACCTTC	CASSQVGGAATRDGYTF	17	NA	TRBV3-1	TRBJ1-2	few
TGCAGTGCTAGGTCCGGGGCGGGGGCCAAAAACATTCAGTACTTC	CSARSGAGAKNIQYF	15	NA	TRBV20-1	TRBJ2-4	few
TGTGCCAGCAGCTTGGGTCAGGCAGACGAGCAGTACTTC	CASSLGQADEQYF	13	NA	TRBV5-5	TRBJ2-7	many
TGTGCCAGCAGCTTAGGGGCGGGAGTGGGCACAGATACGCAGTATTTT	CASSLGAGVGTDTQYF	16	TRBD2	TRBV11-3	TRBJ2-3	many
TGTGCCAGCAGCTTTCTCGGCGGGACTACCCTCCATGAGCAGTTCTTC	CASSFLGGTTLHEQFF	16	TRBD2	TRBV11-2	TRBJ2-1	many
TGTGTTCTTAAGGGGTCAAGCTCCTATAATTCACCCCTCTACTTT	CVLKGSSSYNSPLYF	15	NA	TRBV7-7	TRBJ1-6	NA
TGTGCCATCCTCGGGACGGAGGACTACGAGCAGTACTTC	CAILGTEDYEQYF	13	NA	TRBV10-3	TRBJ2-7	many
TGTGCCAGCAGGGGGGTCGCCAACAATCAGCCCCAGCATTTT	CASRGVANNQPQHF	14	TRBD1	TRBV19	TRBJ1-5	NA
TGTGCCAGCAGCCGGAGCCCACAAGAGACCCAGTACTTC	CASSRSPQETQYF	13	NA	TRBV7-2	TRBJ2-5	medium-sized
TGTGCCAGCAGGTCAACACTTATAGCCAAAAACATTCAGTACTTC	CASRSTLIAKNIQYF	15	NA	TRBV27	TRBJ2-4	NA
TGTGCCAGCTCCCCCGCTCCAGGGGGCGATGAGAATGAGCAGTTCTTC	CASSPAPGGDENEQFF	16	TRBD1	TRBV5-8	TRBJ2-1	many
TGTGCCAGCAGTGAATATAATCAGCCCCAGCATTTT	CASSEYNQPQHF	12	NA	TRBV6-2/TRBV6-3	TRBJ1-5	few
TGTGCCAGTAGTAGGGAATTGGACGGGCATGAGCAGTTCTTC	CASSRELDGHEQFF	14	NA	TRBV19	TRBJ2-1	many
TGCGCCAGCAACATTCAGAGAACCGCCCTATCTAGCAATCAGCCCCAGCATTTT	CASNIQRTALSSNQPQHF	18	NA	TRBV10-1	TRBJ1-5	many
TGTGCCAGCAGCTTAGATCGGACGTCCACCGGGGAGCTGTTTTTT	CASSLDRTSTGELFF	15	NA	TRBV11-2	TRBJ2-2	few
TGTGCCAGCAGTTTTTTATCTGGGGCCAACGTCCTGACTTTC	CASSFLSGANVLTF	14	NA	TRBV28	TRBJ2-6	NA
TGCAGTGCTAGAGCCCAGGGGGACTATGGCTACACCTTC	CSARAQGDYGYTF	13	TRBD1	TRBV20-1	TRBJ1-2	many
TGTGCCAGCAGCTTAGGCAGAATCATGAACACTGAAGCTTTCTTT	CASSLGRIMNTEAFF	15	NA	TRBV7-8	TRBJ1-1	NA
TGTGCCAGCAGCGTAGAAGGGAATATGGATGAGCAGTTCTTC	CASSVEGNMDEQFF	14	NA	TRBV9	TRBJ2-1	many
TGTGCCAGCGAGAGTAGGGGGCCTGGTCCTGATGGCAATGAGCAGTTCTTC	CASESRGPGPDGNEQFF	17	TRBD1	TRBV6-1	TRBJ2-1	many
TGTGCCAGCAGCTTAGACGGACTAACCCACAATGAGCAGTTCTTC	CASSLDGLTHNEQFF	15	NA	TRBV7-3	TRBJ2-1	many
TGTGCCAGCAGATTCCGGGACGGGTACTCCTACGAGCAGTACTTC	CASRFRDGYSYEQYF	15	NA	TRBV28	TRBJ2-7	few
TGTGCCAGCAGTGATGAGGGGGGCTACAATGAGCAGTTCTTC	CASSDEGGYNEQFF	14	NA	TRBV27	TRBJ2-1	few
TGTGCCTGGAGTTCTAGCGGGAGGACTCCTGTTGGCCACAATGAGCAGTTCTTC	CAWSSSGRTPVGHNEQFF	18	TRBD2	TRBV30	TRBJ2-1	few
TGTGCCACCAGTGATCTCTCTGGAAACACCATATATTTT	CATSDLSGNTIYF	13	NA	TRBV24-1	TRBJ1-3	NA
TGCAGTGCTAGAGGCCTCGGACCCGGGGAGCTGTTTTTT	CSARGLGPGELFF	13	NA	TRBV20-1	TRBJ2-2	many
TGTGCCAGCAGCTTATTTGCTTCCCGGTATGGCTACACCTTC	CASSLFASRYGYTF	14	NA	TRBV7-9	TRBJ1-2	many
TGTGCCAGCAAGGCAGGGTCAACCTACGAGCAGTACTTC	CASKAGSTYEQYF	13	NA	TRBV7-9	TRBJ2-7	many
TGTGCCAGCAGTCAGACAGTGCAAGATACGCAGTATTTT	CASSQTVQDTQYF	13	NA	TRBV28	TRBJ2-3	NA
TGTGCCAGCAAGGTCGGTAGCGGGAGAGAAGAGACCCAGTACTTC	CASKVGSGREETQYF	15	TRBD2	TRBV2	TRBJ2-5	many
TGTGCCAGCTCCCGATTCCACCCCGGGTCCAGCACAGATACGCAGTATTTT	CASSRFHPGSSTDTQYF	17	NA	TRBV18	TRBJ2-3	NA
TGTGCCAGTAGTATGGTCCAGAACCGCAATGAGCAGTTCTTC	CASSMVQNRNEQFF	14	NA	TRBV19	TRBJ2-1	NA
TGTGCCAGCAGATTACTCCCGGGACAGGGATATAGCAATCAGCCCCAGCATTTT	CASRLLPGQGYSNQPQHF	18	TRBD1	TRBV11-3	TRBJ1-5	few
TGCAGCGTTGATGAGAACTATGGCTACACCTTC	CSVDENYGYTF	11	NA	TRBV29-1	TRBJ1-2	many
TGTGCCACCAGCAGAGACTTGGCTAGCGGGGGCGGCGAGCAGTACTTC	CATSRDLASGGGEQYF	16	TRBD2	TRBV15	TRBJ2-7	many